The 10 T cell receptor beta chains below all came from one sample that was sequenced in a study of identical twins. TCRdb re-called the 5' RACE reads through MiXCR, storing one row per CDR3 protein. Among roughly 230,000 distinct CDR3 sequences listed, approximately 8.3% were seen once. The same data also went into a second study, on yellow fever vaccine responses in identical twins.

Input material: CD8+ T cells sorted from blood. The receptors here all came from a woman aged 18-29 years in good health.

This clonotype was seen a single time. This rearrangement joins TRBV23-1 to TRBJ2-3; TRBD2 agrees at 12 bases. TRBV23-1 is treated as an ORF (open reading frame) with a function not yet certain. The trim removed 0 bases at V and 1 base at J, leaving 8 bases unmatched. The CDR3 consists of 19 residues. The CDR3 here is CASSQSWLAGGLGTDTQYF. Here the CDR3 DNA reads TGCGCCAGCAGTCAATCGTGGCTAGCGGGAGGGCTTGGCACAGATACGCAGTATTTT.

This clonotype was seen at least ten times. The CDR3 protein is CASSGRVDEQFF. The CDR3 region has the DNA TGTGCCAGCAGTGGGAGGGTGGATGAGCAGTTCTTC. The V and J genes are TRBV2 and TRBJ2-1; D perhaps matches TRBD2 (6 bases). Trimming removed 4 bases from V and 8 bases from J, with 9 bases in between. The CDR3 length is 12 residues. The germline V gene encodes CDR1 SNHLY and CDR2 FYNNEI.

This clonotype came up a few times. The rearrangement links TRBV3-1 to TRBJ2-3; 9 bases match TRBD2. This CDR3 comprises 16 residues. V lost 1 base and J lost 5; bases outside the gene matches: 7. CDR1 and CDR2 (germline): LGHDT, YNNKEL (reference sequence). The CDR3 sequence: CASSQGLREGKDTQYF. For the CDR3, the DNA is TGTGCCAGCAGCCAAGGTCTGCGGGAGGGCAAAGATACGCAGTATTTT.

This clonotype appeared a few times. This may come from a read error, since a much larger clone is one base off. The CDR3 nucleotides read TGTGCCAGCAGCCGGGGAAACACTGAAGCTTTCTTT. Its protein is CASSRGNTEAFF. The chain couples TRBV4-2 to TRBJ1-1; no definite D call. In germline, CDR1 is LGHNA, CDR2 YNFKEQ. The V end lost 4 bases, the J end lost 2 bases, and 5 bases lay between the germline ends. The CDR3 has 12 amino acids.

This clonotype has a count of ten or more. The V and J genes are TRBV14 and TRBJ2-2; 8 bases fit TRBD1. J gave up 1 base and V 6 bases, and 1 base lay outside the gene matches. The germline CDR1 and CDR2 sequences are SGHDN and FVKESK. The CDR3 runs to 14 residues. The CDR3 loop is CASRGQVNTGELFF. As DNA, the CDR3 is TGTGCCAGCAGGGGACAGGTGAACACCGGGGAGCTGTTTTTT.

This clonotype turned up a few times. The CDR3 loop is CASTPPSDLGNYTF. The CDR3 nucleotides are TGTGCCAGCACTCCTCCGAGCGATTTAGGCAACTACACCTTC. This rearrangement joins TRBV25-1 to TRBJ1-2; D unresolved. Germline V gives CDR1 MGHDK, CDR2 SYGVNS. V lost 7 bases to trimming and J lost 10 bases, with 22 bases between them. The CDR3 has 14 amino acids.

V usage is TRBV20-1 and J usage is TRBJ2-5, with TRBD1 matching 7 bases. V dropped 5 bases and J dropped 2; count of bases not matched to a gene: 8. The CDR3 loop spans 14 amino acids. Germline CDR1 and CDR2: DFQATT and SNEGSKA (reference sequence). DNA of the CDR3: TGCAGTGCTCAACGGGACAGTACACAAGAGACCCAGTACTTC. Protein: CSAQRDSTQETQYF.

This chain connects TRBV4-2 to TRBJ2-2; 10 bases line up with TRBD2. The CDR3 is made up of 16 amino acids. V shed 4 bases, J shed 6 bases, and the junction held 8 bases outside the gene matches. Germline V CDR1 and CDR2: LGHNA, YNFKEQ. The CDR3 sequence: CASSRLAGGLAGELFF. The CDR3 bases are TGTGCCAGCAGCCGACTAGCGGGTGGATTGGCCGGGGAGCTGTTTTTT.

This clonotype has ten or more counts. The chain uses TRBV7-9 and TRBJ2-2; D may be TRBD2 (6 bases). Trimming stripped 6 bases from V and 1 base from J, with 12 bases between. The germline CDR1 and CDR2 sequences are SEHNR and FQNEAQ (reference sequence). The CDR3 length is 15 residues. DNA for the CDR3: TGTGCCAGCAGTCGCGGAGCGGGGAACACCGGGGAGCTGTTTTTT. It codes for CASSRGAGNTGELFF.

CDR3 protein: CATSRDRGLAYEQYF. The CDR3 DNA follows: TGTGCCACCAGCAGAGATCGCGGGTTAGCCTACGAGCAGTACTTC. The chain joins TRBV15 to TRBJ2-7; D perhaps matches TRBD2 (5 bases). Between the trimmed V and J ends, which lost 0 bases and 2 bases, there was a span of 11 bases. The CDR3 is 15 residues long. Germline CDR1 and CDR2: LNHNV and YYDKDF (reference sequence).